These 2 T cell receptor beta chains originate from one sample sequenced in a study of human T cells and chemical hapten exposure. Time point noted: patch test 1, 2 weeks after DPC sensitization. Treatment reported: therapeutic diphenylcyclopropenone sensitization with weekly scalp DPC. TCRdb reprocessed the RACE reads with MiXCR, giving one entry per CDR3 protein. The sample includes 300,000 to 350,000 distinct CDR3 sequences, about 7% of them seen just once. The input for sequencing was whole blood, taken in connection with sensitization to the hapten diphenylcyclopropenone (DPC). Every receptor here comes from a woman aged 18 to 35 with alopecia areata. Some clones in this sample may be carry-over from other donors' samples.

This clonotype appeared many times. The V gene is TRBV3-1, the J gene TRBJ2-7, with 9 bases aligning to TRBD2. The CDR3 spans 12 residues. Germline V gives CDR1 LGHDT, CDR2 YNNKEL (reference sequence). The J segment lost 7 bases and the V segment lost 5 bases, leaving 3 bases of the junction unmatched. CDR3 in DNA: TGTGCCAGCAGCTATGGACTAGCGGAGCAGTACTTC. Translated: CASSYGLAEQYF.

Only a few counts were recorded for this clonotype. The genes are TRBV6-2 or TRBV6-3 and TRBJ2-2; TRBD2 aligns across 12 bases. The CDR3 consists of 19 residues. From germline, CDR1 is MNHEY and CDR2 SVGEGT. V shed 2 bases, J shed 3 bases, and the junction held 10 bases outside the gene matches. In DNA form, the CDR3 reads TGTGCCAGCAGTTACAGGCTAGCGGGGGGGCACCGGGACACCGGGGAGCTGTTTTTT. Amino acids: CASSYRLAGGHRDTGELFF.